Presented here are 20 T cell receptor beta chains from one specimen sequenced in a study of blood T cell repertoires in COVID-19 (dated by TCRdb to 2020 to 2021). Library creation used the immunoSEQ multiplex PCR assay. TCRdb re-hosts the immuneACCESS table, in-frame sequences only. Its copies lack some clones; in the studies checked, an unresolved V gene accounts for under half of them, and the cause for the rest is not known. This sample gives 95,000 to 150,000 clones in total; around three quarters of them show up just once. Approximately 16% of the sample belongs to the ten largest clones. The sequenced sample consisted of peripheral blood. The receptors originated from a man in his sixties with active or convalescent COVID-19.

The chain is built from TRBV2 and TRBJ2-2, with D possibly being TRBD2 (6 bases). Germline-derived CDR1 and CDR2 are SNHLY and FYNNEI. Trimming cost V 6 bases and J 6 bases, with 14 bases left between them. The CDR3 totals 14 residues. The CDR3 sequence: CASRKEGEAGELFF. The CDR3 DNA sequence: TGTGCCAGCAGAAAGGAGGGAGAGGCCGGGGAGCTGTTTTTT.

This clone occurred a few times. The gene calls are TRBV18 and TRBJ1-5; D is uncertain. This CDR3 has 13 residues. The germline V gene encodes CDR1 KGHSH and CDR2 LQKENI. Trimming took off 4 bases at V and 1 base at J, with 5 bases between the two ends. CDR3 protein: CASSRQSNQPQHF. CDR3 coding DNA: TGTGCCAGCTCACGGCAAAGCAATCAGCCCCAGCATTTT.

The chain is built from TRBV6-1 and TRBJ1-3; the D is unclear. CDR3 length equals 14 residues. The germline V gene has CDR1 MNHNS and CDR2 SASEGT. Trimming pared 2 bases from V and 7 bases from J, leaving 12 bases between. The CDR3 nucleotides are TGTGCCAGCAGTGAAATCTGGGGAGGGAACACCATATATTTT. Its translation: CASSEIWGGNTIYF.

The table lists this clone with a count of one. The CDR3 here is CASRRDRGEETQYF. CDR3 DNA sequence: TGTGCCAGCAGAAGAGACAGGGGGGAAGAGACCCAGTACTTC. The chain is built from TRBV28 and TRBJ2-5; 9 bases fit TRBD1. This CDR3 region has 14 residues. From germline, CDR1 is MDHEN and CDR2 SYDVKM. The trim removed 6 bases at V and 3 bases at J, leaving 5 bases unmatched.

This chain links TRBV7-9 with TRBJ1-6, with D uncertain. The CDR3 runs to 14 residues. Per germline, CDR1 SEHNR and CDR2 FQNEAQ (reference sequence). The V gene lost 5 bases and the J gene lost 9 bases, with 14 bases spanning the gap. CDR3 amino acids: CASSPSGGFSPLHF. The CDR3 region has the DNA TGTGCCAGCAGCCCATCGGGAGGCTTTTCACCCCTCCACTTT.

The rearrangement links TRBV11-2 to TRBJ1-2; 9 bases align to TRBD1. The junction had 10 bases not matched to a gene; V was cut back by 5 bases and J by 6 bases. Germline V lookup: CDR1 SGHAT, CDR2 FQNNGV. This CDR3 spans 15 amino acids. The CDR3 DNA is TGTGCCAGCAGCGGCCGGGACAGGGTAAAGGATGGCTACACCTTC. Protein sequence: CASSGRDRVKDGYTF.

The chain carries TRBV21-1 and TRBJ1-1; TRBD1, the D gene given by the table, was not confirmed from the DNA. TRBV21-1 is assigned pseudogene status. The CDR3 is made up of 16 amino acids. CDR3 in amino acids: CASSTGQELLNTEAFF. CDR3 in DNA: TGTGCCAGCAGCACGGGACAGGAGCTTTTGAACACTGAAGCTTTCTTT.

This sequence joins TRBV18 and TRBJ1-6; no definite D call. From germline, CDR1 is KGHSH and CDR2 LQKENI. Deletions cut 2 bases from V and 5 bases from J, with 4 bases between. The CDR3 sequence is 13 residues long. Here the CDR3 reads CASSPVDNSPLHF. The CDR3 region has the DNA TGTGCCAGCTCACCAGTAGATAATTCACCCCTCCACTTT. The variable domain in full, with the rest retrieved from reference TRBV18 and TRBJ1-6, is NAGVMQNPRHLVRRRGQEARLRCSPMKGHSHVYWYRQLPEEGLKFMVYLQKENIIDESGMPKERFSAEFPKEGPSILRIQQVVRGDSAAYFCASSPVDNSPLHFGNGTRLTVT.

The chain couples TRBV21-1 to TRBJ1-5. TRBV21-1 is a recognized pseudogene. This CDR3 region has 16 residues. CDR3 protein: CASITRCQRSNQPQHF. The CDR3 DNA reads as TGTGCCAGCATCACCCGGTGTCAACGGTCCAATCAGCCCCAGCATTTT.

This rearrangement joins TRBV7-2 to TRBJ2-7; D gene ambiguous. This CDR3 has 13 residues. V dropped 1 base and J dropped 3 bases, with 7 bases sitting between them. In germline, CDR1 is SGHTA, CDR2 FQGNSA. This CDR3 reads CASSLGQRYEQYF. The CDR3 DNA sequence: TGTGCCAGCAGCTTAGGACAACGCTACGAGCAGTACTTC.

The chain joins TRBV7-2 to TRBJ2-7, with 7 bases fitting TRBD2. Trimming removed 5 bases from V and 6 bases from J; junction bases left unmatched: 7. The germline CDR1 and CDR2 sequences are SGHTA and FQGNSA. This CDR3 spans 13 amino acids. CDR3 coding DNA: TGTGCCAGCAGCCCCCTGACTAGCCCCGAGCAGTACTTC. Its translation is CASSPLTSPEQYF.

The DNA of the CDR3 is TGTGCCAGCAGCTTAGCCGGGGTAGATACGCAGTATTTT. Translating it yields CASSLAGVDTQYF. This sequence joins TRBV7-3 and TRBJ2-3, with D possibly TRBD2 on 5 matching bases. V was shortened by 2 bases and J by 5 bases, with 8 bases between the two germline ends. In germline, CDR1 is SGHTA, CDR2 FQGTGA. The CDR3 is 13 amino acids.

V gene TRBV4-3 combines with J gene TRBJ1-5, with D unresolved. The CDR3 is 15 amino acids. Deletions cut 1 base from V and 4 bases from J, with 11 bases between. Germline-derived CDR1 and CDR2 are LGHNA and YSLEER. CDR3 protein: CASSQGVAGNQPQHF. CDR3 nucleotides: TGCGCCAGCAGCCAAGGGGTCGCGGGGAATCAGCCCCAGCATTTT.

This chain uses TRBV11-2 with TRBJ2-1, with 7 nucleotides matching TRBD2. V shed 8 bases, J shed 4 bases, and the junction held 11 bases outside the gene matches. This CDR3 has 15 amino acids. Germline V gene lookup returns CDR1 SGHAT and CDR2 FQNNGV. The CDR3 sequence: CASGVVAGRYNEQFF. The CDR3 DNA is TGTGCCAGCGGAGTGGTAGCGGGCCGGTACAATGAGCAGTTCTTC.

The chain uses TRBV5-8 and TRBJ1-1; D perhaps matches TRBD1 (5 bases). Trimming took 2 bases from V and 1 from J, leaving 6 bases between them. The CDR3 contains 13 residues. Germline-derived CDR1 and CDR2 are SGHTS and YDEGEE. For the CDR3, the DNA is TGTGCCAGCAGCTTTAGGGGGAACACTGAAGCTTTCTTT. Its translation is CASSFRGNTEAFF.

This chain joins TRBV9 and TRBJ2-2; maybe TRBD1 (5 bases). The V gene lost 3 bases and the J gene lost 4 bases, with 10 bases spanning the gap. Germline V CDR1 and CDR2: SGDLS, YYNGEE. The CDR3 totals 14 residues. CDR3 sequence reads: CASSARVFTGELFF. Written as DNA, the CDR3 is TGTGCCAGCAGCGCCAGGGTATTCACCGGGGAGCTGTTTTTT. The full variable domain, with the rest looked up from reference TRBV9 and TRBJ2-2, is DSGVTQTPKHLITATGQRVTLRCSPRSGDLSVYWYQQSLDQGLQFLIQYYNGEERAKGNILERFSAQQFPDLHSELNLSSLELGDSALYFCASSARVFTGELFFGEGSRLTVL.

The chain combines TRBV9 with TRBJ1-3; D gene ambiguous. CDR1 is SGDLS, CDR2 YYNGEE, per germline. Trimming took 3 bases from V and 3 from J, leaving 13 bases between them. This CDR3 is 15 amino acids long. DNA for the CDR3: TGTGCCAGCAGCGCCACCTATCGAGGTGGAAACACCATATATTTT. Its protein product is CASSATYRGGNTIYF.

The CDR3 is CSASRLRSSGANVLTF. The CDR3 region has the DNA TGCAGTGCTAGTCGGCTGAGGAGCTCTGGGGCCAACGTCCTGACTTTC. This chain links TRBV20-1 with TRBJ2-6, with D hard to call. Trimming removed 3 bases from V and 0 bases from J, with 12 bases in between. From germline, CDR1 is DFQATT and CDR2 SNEGSKA (reference sequence). The CDR3 is 16 amino acids.

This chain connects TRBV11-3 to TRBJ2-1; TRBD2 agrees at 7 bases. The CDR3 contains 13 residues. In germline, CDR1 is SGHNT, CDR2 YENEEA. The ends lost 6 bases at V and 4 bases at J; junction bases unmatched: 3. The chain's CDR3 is CASSRGGYNEQFF. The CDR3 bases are TGTGCCAGCAGTCGCGGGGGATACAATGAGCAGTTCTTC.

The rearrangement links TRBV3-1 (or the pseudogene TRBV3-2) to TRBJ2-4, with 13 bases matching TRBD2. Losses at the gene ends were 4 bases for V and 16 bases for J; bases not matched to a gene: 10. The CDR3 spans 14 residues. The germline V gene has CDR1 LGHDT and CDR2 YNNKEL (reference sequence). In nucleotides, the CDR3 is TGTGCCAGCAGCCGAGGGACTAGCGGGATGGGGGCATACTTC. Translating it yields CASSRGTSGMGAYF.